These T cell receptor beta chains were read from a single sample in a study of blood T cells in healthy people across ages. One entry per CDR3 protein, called by TCRdb with MiXCR from the 5' RACE reads. This table holds about 640,000 distinct CDR3 sequences, about 30% found once. The sample comprised blood. All receptors come from a woman older than 75 in good health. CDR3s include the opening cysteine and the closing phenylalanine or tryptophan. Fields, in order: V gene, clone size, J gene, D gene, CDR3 DNA, CDR3 protein. D genes are given only for firm matches. Clone size is given for some rows only: seen once, a few or many times, or a class if the clone is expanded.

TRBV5-6	many	TRBJ1-2	NA	TGTGCCAGCGGCCCCAAGGTTGGCTATGGCTACACCTTC	CASGPKVGYGYTF
TRBV19	NA	TRBJ2-1	NA	TGTGCCAGTAGTATAGACCCAGCTGAGCAGTTCTTC	CASSIDPAEQFF
TRBV3-1	NA	TRBJ1-6	NA	TGTGCCAGCTCAGCCCCGGCAGGCCTCACTAATTCACCCCTCCACTTT	CASSAPAGLTNSPLHF
TRBV3-1	many	TRBJ1-2	NA	TGTGCCAGCAGCCAAGTCCCCTATGGCTACACCTTC	CASSQVPYGYTF
TRBV20-1	many	TRBJ2-1	NA	TGCAGTGCTAAGGGGTCAAAGAATGAGCAGTTCTTC	CSAKGSKNEQFF
TRBV5-6	NA	TRBJ1-5	TRBD1	TGTGCCAGCAGCTTGTACCAACGGGACAGCCAGCCCCAGCATTTT	CASSLYQRDSQPQHF
TRBV18	NA	TRBJ2-5	TRBD2	TGTGCCAGCTCACCGGAAGCGGGGGGCAACTACAATGAGCAGTACTTC	CASSPEAGGNYNEQYF
TRBV12-3/TRBV12-4	NA	TRBJ2-3	TRBD1	TGTGCCAGCAGCGACAGGGGGCGCACAGATACGGAATATTTT	CASSDRGRTDTEYF
TRBV20-1	many	TRBJ2-1	TRBD2	TGCAGTGCTAGAGATGCAAATGGCCTAGCGGGGGTGAATGAGCAGTTCTTC	CSARDANGLAGVNEQFF
TRBV30	NA	TRBJ1-3	NA	TGTGCCTGGAGAGGGTGGAGCTCTGGAAACACCATATATTTT	CAWRGWSSGNTIYF